The rows below give T cell receptor beta chains drawn from one sample of a study of T cells in Graves' hyperthyroidism and ophthalmopathy. TCRdb re-analysed the multiplex PCR reads in MiXCR, keeping a single row per CDR3 protein. This repertoire shows 450,000 to 500,000 distinct CDR3 sequences, 22% found once; its top ten account for approximately 49%. The sequencing sample was made of blood. These receptors were taken from a woman in her sixties or seventies with Graves' ophthalmopathy. Both conserved end residues are part of each CDR3. The D gene is left open where the match is weak. Clone sizes are given selectively: once, few, many, or a class where the clone is expanded.

clone_size	d_call	v_call	j_call	cdr3_aa	cdr3_nt
NA	TRBD2	TRBV5-5	TRBJ2-3	CASSWSRPGTSGASTDTQYF	TGTGCCAGCAGCTGGAGCAGGCCCGGGACTAGCGGGGCTAGCACAGATACGCAGTATTTT
NA	TRBD1	TRBV10-3	TRBJ1-1	CAISSGTGGSEAFF	TGTGCCATCAGTTCCGGGACAGGGGGATCTGAAGCTTTCTTT
few	TRBD2	TRBV29-1	TRBJ2-1	CSVALTRLAGVHEQFF	TGCAGCGTTGCGTTGACGAGACTAGCGGGAGTCCATGAGCAGTTCTTC
NA	NA	TRBV10-3	TRBJ1-5	CAISEGIGPNQPQHF	TGTGCCATCAGTGAGGGAATAGGGCCTAATCAGCCCCAGCATTTT
NA	TRBD2	TRBV5-6	TRBJ2-3	CASSPQGGNTDTQYF	TGTGCCAGCAGCCCTCAGGGAGGGAACACAGATACGCAGTATTTT
NA	TRBD2	TRBV20-1	TRBJ2-5	CSASGKGLEQETQYF	TGCAGTGCTAGCGGCAAAGGACTAGAACAAGAGACCCAGTACTTC
NA	NA	TRBV6-1	TRBJ1-2	CATNRPDRNGYTF	TGTGCCACCAACCGCCCCGACAGAAATGGCTACACCTTC
NA	TRBD2	TRBV12-3/TRBV12-4	TRBJ2-1	CASRIRGRESEQFF	TGTGCCAGCAGGATTAGAGGGAGGGAAAGTGAGCAGTTCTTC
NA	TRBD1	TRBV3-1	TRBJ1-5	CASSQMPGGVQPQHF	TGTGCCAGCAGCCAAATGCCAGGGGGCGTTCAGCCCCAGCATTTT
few	NA	TRBV13	TRBJ2-5	CASTGRNQETQYF	TGTGCCAGCACCGGGCGGAACCAAGAGACCCAGTACTTC
many	NA	TRBV2	TRBJ1-5	CASSPQGNNQPQHF	TGTGCCAGCAGTCCTCAGGGCAACAATCAGCCCCAGCATTTT
NA	TRBD2	TRBV15	TRBJ2-1	CATQGLAGTYNEQFF	TGTGCCACCCAGGGACTAGCGGGGACCTACAATGAGCAGTTCTTC
few	TRBD2	TRBV2	TRBJ2-5	CASWGTSGKKLETQYF	TGTGCCAGCTGGGGGACTAGCGGGAAAAAGCTAGAGACCCAGTACTTC
few	TRBD1	TRBV12-5	TRBJ1-5	CASGLVRGQGGRQPQHF	TGTGCTAGTGGTTTGGTACGGGGACAGGGGGGTCGTCAGCCCCAGCATTTT
NA	TRBD1	TRBV30	TRBJ2-2	CAWSEGTGGWLDTGELFF	TGTGCCTGGAGTGAAGGGACAGGGGGCTGGTTGGACACCGGGGAGCTGTTTTTT
once	TRBD2	TRBV20-1	TRBJ2-3	CSARVAGGLNTGGGTDTQYF	TGCAGTGCTAGAGTTGCGGGAGGGCTTAATACGGGAGGTGGCACAGATACGCAGTATTTT
many	TRBD1	TRBV28	TRBJ1-1	CASSTVDRGQGTEAFF	TGTGCCAGCAGTACTGTGGACAGGGGGCAGGGGACTGAAGCTTTCTTT
few	NA	TRBV20-1	TRBJ1-5	CSAEHPNRSNQPQHF	TGCAGTGCCGAACATCCCAACAGATCTAATCAGCCCCAGCATTTT
few	NA	TRBV27	TRBJ2-7	CASTPRLGGGEQYF	TGTGCCAGCACTCCCCGCCTGGGGGGAGGCGAGCAGTACTTC
NA	TRBD2	TRBV6-2/TRBV6-3	TRBJ2-7	CASRSGTSKGYEQYF	TGTGCCAGCAGATCCGGGACTAGCAAAGGCTACGAGCAGTACTTC
NA	TRBD1	TRBV12-3/TRBV12-4	TRBJ1-2	CASSQPGRRGQGYTF	TGTGCCAGCAGTCAACCCGGGAGAAGGGGGCAAGGCTACACCTTC
few	NA	TRBV29-1	TRBJ2-5	CSVEKWQGSGETQYF	TGCAGCGTTGAAAAGTGGCAGGGGTCGGGAGAGACCCAGTACTTC
once	TRBD1	TRBV12-3/TRBV12-4	TRBJ1-1	CASSSRTGEGMNTEAFF	TGTGCCAGCAGCTCGAGGACAGGGGAGGGTATGAACACTGAAGCTTTCTTT
few	NA	TRBV15	TRBJ2-1	CATSRNQEGFNEQFF	TGTGCCACCAGCAGAAACCAGGAAGGGTTCAATGAGCAGTTCTTC
few	TRBD2	TRBV6-6	TRBJ2-2	CASSYSPGRANIGELFF	TGTGCCAGCAGTTACTCACCCGGGAGGGCCAACATCGGGGAGCTGTTTTTT
many	TRBD1	TRBV7-2	TRBJ2-3	CASSPTGVVTDTQYF	TGTGCCAGCAGCCCCACAGGGGTAGTCACAGATACGCAGTATTTT
NA	TRBD2	TRBV9	TRBJ2-7	CASSVGGGLVSGEQYF	TGTGCCAGCAGCGTAGGAGGGGGACTAGTTTCTGGTGAGCAGTACTTC
few	NA	TRBV2	TRBJ1-4	CASGPLTGGNEKLFF	TGTGCCAGCGGCCCTCTAACGGGGGGTAATGAAAAACTGTTTTTT
NA	NA	TRBV27	TRBJ2-7	CASRVDLSSYEQYF	TGTGCCAGCAGGGTGGACCTCAGCTCCTACGAGCAGTACTTC
NA	NA	TRBV3-1	TRBJ2-1	CASSPPEQAGNEQFF	TGTGCCAGCAGCCCCCCGGAACAGGCGGGGAATGAGCAGTTCTTC
many	TRBD1	TRBV11-2	TRBJ1-1	CASSATGVSTEAFF	TGTGCCAGCAGCGCCACAGGGGTGAGCACTGAAGCTTTCTTT
few	NA	TRBV7-6	TRBJ2-7	CASSLAPGAVYEQYF	TGTGCCAGCAGCTTAGCGCCAGGGGCGGTTTACGAGCAGTACTTC
NA	NA	TRBV6-2/TRBV6-3	TRBJ2-2	CASRQGSGELFF	TGTGCCAGCAGACAGGGTTCCGGGGAGCTGTTTTTT
NA	NA	TRBV7-2	TRBJ2-2	CASSLGPLNPGELFF	TGTGCCAGCAGCTTAGGCCCATTAAACCCCGGGGAGCTGTTTTTT
NA	NA	TRBV20-1	TRBJ2-7	CSARGEGNEQYF	TGCAGTGCTAGAGGAGAGGGGAACGAGCAGTACTTC
NA	NA	TRBV11-2	TRBJ2-2	CARGGQGQTGELFF	TGTGCCAGGGGGGGGCAGGGTCAGACCGGGGAGCTGTTTTTT
many	TRBD1	TRBV2	TRBJ1-1	CASRLQGRGAEAFF	TGTGCCAGCAGGCTACAGGGGCGCGGCGCTGAAGCTTTCTTT
NA	TRBD1	TRBV19	TRBJ2-7	CASSEILGTGDYEQYF	TGTGCCAGTAGCGAAATCCTCGGGACAGGGGACTACGAGCAGTACTTC
many	TRBD2	TRBV27	TRBJ2-7	CASSLGLNSYEQYF	TGTGCCAGCAGCCTGGGACTAAACTCCTACGAGCAGTACTTC
few	TRBD1	TRBV20-1	TRBJ1-2	CSAVGQGAFYGYTF	TGCAGTGCTGTTGGACAGGGAGCTTTTTATGGCTACACCTTC
many	NA	TRBV6-1	TRBJ1-5	CASTPGGDRNQPQHF	TGTGCCAGCACACCAGGCGGGGATCGCAATCAGCCCCAGCATTTT
NA	NA	TRBV10-2	TRBJ2-4	CASSVPTGVKTKNIQYF	TGCGCCAGCAGTGTCCCGACAGGAGTTAAAACCAAAAACATTCAGTACTTC
few	NA	TRBV4-3	TRBJ1-1	CASSQDYRETVMNTEAFF	TGCGCCAGCAGCCAAGACTACAGGGAGACCGTTATGAACACTGAAGCTTTCTTT
NA	NA	TRBV6-2/TRBV6-3	TRBJ1-2	CASSYSAGPSNYGYTF	TGTGCCAGCAGTTACTCCGCAGGACCCTCTAACTATGGCTACACCTTC
NA	NA	TRBV24-1	TRBJ2-1	CATSDGGTEQFF	TGTGCCACCAGTGATGGGGGCACTGAGCAGTTCTTC